This TCR beta chain was profiled in a study of human T cells and chemical hapten exposure (dated by TCRdb to the early 2020s). About the investigation overall: For sensitization, 2% DPC in acetone was applied to a 2 cm by 2 cm area of upper inner arm skin. Blood samples were taken from patients before sensitization (week 0) and at 2, 6 and about 24 weeks after DPC sensitization. Throughout the study period of around 25 weeks, patients also received therapeutic DPC doses to the scalp every week. For TCR sequencing, blood came from twenty-nine alopecia patients at anywhere from one to four time points (pre-sensitization, 2, 6 and 24 weeks). Libraries were combined into a pool for sequencing, and differences in TCR yield between samples came mainly from small differences in library volumes within the pool. The mostly female patient cohort included alopecia areata with under or over 50% scalp involvement, alopecia totalis and alopecia universalis. In alopecia patients, the study followed how the peripheral blood TCR repertoire changed in vivo over primary and secondary sensitization to diphenylcyclopropenone (DPC), a hapten. Patch testing was performed on the upper back with Finn chambers containing 0.01% DPC, and the patch tests were scored after 6 days according to International Contact Dermatitis Research Group standards.

Library preparation was by RACE. Instrument on record: NextSeq 500. Library preparation attached unique molecular identifiers to individual cDNA molecules for quantitative, reproducible TCR counting. From each blood RNA sample, both TCR alpha and TCR beta chains were sequenced. Per the authors' processing: Samples had a median of roughly 100,000 TCRs, with a range from about 23,224 to 690,600. The Decombinator software suite was used to annotate V, J and CDR3 in the TCR reads. For PS versus PT1 abundance plots, all samples were subsampled to the same number of TCRs (28,000). TCRs were defined as expanded if absent before sensitization and observed at least eight times at the 2-week time point. TCRdb ran its own pipeline on the public reads, namely fastp trimming at Q25 and MiXCR clone calling, and kept in-frame beta chains. Rows merge per CDR3 protein into single entries with the most common DNA and genes. What appears here as the V and J calls and clone size reflects TCRdb's work, not the paper's. This sample gives fewer than 500,000 distinct CDR3 sequences in total; about 4.4% of them show up just once. The top ten clonotypes cover under 2.5% of the sample.

Findings and caveats that apply to the study as a whole: DPC sensitization did not change how many TCRs were above 1 in 1000 frequency, and no evidence was found of alterations in global repertoire structure. Patch test score correlated positively with the number of PT1 expanded TCRs, reaching significance at thresholds 8, 16 and 32 but not at 4. Repeated subsampling changed both the strength of the expansion versus patch-test correlation and the threshold at which the correlation became significant. Expanded TCRs formed significantly more large CDR3 similarity clusters than pre-sensitization or healthy control sets, consistent with antigen-driven responses. All patients had alopecia, a presumed autoimmune disease, so their immune response might differ from that of healthy individuals.

The sample holds many counts of this clonotype. It lacks a known antigen. Base qualities are not provided; no much larger clone lies one nucleotide away. The time point label here, explained by the study, means: patch test 1, 2 weeks after DPC sensitization. Sample treatment or condition, as interpreted from the label and publication: therapeutic diphenylcyclopropenone sensitization with weekly scalp DPC. Blood at each patch-test visit was drawn before the patch test was applied. Patients were eligible if aged 18 to 70, diagnosed with alopecia and judged suitable for DPC therapy, and pregnant patients were excluded. Total RNA was isolated from unfractionated whole blood collected in Tempus Blood RNA tubes. Reading from cysteine to phenylalanine, the CDR3 counts 15 amino acids. Solely the CDR3 DNA is kept, with 45 bases framed from the first base. Trimming at the junction amounts to 0 bases on V and 1 base on J, and the germline ends lie 8 bases apart. In the germline V gene (reference sequence), CDR1 corresponds to SEHNR and CDR2 to FQNEAQ.

This TCR was recovered from a woman aged 45-65 years with alopecia areata. Some clones in this sample may be carry-over from other donors' samples. Here the sequenced sample was whole blood, taken in connection with sensitization to the hapten diphenylcyclopropenone (DPC). The chain links TRBV7-9 with TRBJ2-3; the D segment could be TRBD2, given 5 matching bases. The CDR3 protein is CASSLADGGTDTQYF. The nucleotide sequence reads as follows: TGTGCCAGCAGCTTAGCGGACGGGGGCACAGATACGCAGTATTTT.